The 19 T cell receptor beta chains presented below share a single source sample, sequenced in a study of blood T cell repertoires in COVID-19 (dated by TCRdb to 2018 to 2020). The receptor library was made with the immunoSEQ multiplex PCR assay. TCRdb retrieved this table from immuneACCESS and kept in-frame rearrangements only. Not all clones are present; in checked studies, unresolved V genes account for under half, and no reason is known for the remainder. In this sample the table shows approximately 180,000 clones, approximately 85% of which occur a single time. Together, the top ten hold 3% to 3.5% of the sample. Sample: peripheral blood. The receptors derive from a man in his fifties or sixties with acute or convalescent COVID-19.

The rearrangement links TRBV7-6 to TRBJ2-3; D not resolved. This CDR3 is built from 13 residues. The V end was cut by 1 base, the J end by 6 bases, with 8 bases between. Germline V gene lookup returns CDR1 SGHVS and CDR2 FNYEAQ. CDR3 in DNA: TGTGCCAGCAGCTTAGAAGCCAGGGATACGCAGTATTTT. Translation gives CASSLEARDTQYF.

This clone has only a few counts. In DNA form, the CDR3 reads TGTGCCAGCAGCATCGACGGGACAGTTAATCAGCCCCAGCATTTT. Its protein is CASSIDGTVNQPQHF. This rearrangement joins TRBV5-4 to TRBJ1-5; TRBD1 agrees at 7 bases. The CDR3 length is 15 residues. The germline V gene has CDR1 SGHNT and CDR2 YYREEE (reference sequence). The ends lost 4 bases at V and 4 bases at J; junction bases unmatched: 8.

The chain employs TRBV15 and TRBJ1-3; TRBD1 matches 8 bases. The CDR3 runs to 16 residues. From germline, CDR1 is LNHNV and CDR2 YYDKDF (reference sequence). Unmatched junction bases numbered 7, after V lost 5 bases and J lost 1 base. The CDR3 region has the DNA TGTGCCACCAGCGTCGACAGGGGTTTATCTGGAAACACCATATATTTT. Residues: CATSVDRGLSGNTIYF. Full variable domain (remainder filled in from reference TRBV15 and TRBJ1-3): DAMVIQNPRYQVTQFGKPVTLSCSQTLNHNVMYWYQQKSSQAPKLLFHYYDKDFNNEADTPDNFQSRRPNTSFCFLDIRSPGLGDTAMYLCATSVDRGLSGNTIYFGEGSWLTVV.

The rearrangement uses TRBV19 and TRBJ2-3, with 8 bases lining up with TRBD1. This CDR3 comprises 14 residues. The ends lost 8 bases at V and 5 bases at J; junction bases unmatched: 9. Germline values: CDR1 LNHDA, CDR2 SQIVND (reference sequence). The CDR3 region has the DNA TGTGCCAGTGATAAGACAGGGGTAGGAGATACGCAGTATTTT. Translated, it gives CASDKTGVGDTQYF.

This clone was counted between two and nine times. Here the CDR3 DNA reads TGTGCCAGTGCACCGGCGGCCGTGGGTGGCTACACCTTC. It codes for CASAPAAVGGYTF. This sequence joins TRBV2 and TRBJ1-2; D gene unclear. Trimming shortened V by 9 bases and J by 7 bases, and 18 bases separated the two germline ends. Germline CDR1 reads SNHLY; CDR2 reads FYNNEI. The CDR3 runs 13 residues. The variable domain in full, completed from reference TRBV2 and TRBJ1-2, reads EPEVTQTPSHQVTQMGQEVILRCVPISNHLYFYWYRQILGQKVEFLVSFYNNEISEKSEIFDDQFSVERPDGSNFTLKIRSTKLEDSAMYFCASAPAAVGGYTFGSGTRLTVV.

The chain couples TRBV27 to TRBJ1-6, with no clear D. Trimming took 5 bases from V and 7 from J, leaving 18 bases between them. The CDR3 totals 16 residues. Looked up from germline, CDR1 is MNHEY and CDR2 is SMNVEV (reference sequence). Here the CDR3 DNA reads TGTGCCAGCAGTCCCAGATCGGTAGGAGCCAATTCACCCCTCCACTTT. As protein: CASSPRSVGANSPLHF.

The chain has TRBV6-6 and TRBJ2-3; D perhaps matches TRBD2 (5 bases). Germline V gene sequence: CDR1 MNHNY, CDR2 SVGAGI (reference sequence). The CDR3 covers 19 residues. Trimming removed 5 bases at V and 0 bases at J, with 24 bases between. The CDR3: CASSQIAQLGGPSTDTQYF. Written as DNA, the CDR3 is TGTGCCAGCAGTCAAATCGCCCAACTGGGCGGGCCTAGCACAGATACGCAGTATTTT.

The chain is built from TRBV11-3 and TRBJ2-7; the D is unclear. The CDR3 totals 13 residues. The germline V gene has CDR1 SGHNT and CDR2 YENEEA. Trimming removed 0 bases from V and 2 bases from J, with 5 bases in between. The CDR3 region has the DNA TGTGCCAGCAGCTTAGAAGAGGCCTACGAGCAGTACTTC. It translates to CASSLEEAYEQYF.

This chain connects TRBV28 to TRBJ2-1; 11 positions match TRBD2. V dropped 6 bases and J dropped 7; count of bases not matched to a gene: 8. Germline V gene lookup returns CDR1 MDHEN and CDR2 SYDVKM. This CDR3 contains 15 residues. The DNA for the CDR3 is TGTGCCAGCAGGATAGCGGGAGGGCTAGAAAATGAGCAGTTCTTC. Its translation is CASRIAGGLENEQFF.

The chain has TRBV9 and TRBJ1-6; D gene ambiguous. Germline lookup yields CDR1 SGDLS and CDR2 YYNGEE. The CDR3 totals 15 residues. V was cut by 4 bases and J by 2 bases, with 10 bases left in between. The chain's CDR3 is CASSSPGTYNSPLHF. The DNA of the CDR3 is TGTGCCAGCAGCTCCCCGGGTACCTATAATTCACCCCTCCACTTT.

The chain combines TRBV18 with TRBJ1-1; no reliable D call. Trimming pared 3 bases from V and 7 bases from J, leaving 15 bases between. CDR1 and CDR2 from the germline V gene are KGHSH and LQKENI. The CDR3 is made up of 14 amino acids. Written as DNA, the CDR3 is TGTGCCAGCTCACCGGCCGAGGAAATGGGTGAAGCTTTCTTT. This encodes CASSPAEEMGEAFF. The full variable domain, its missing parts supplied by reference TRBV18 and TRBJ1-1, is NAGVMQNPRHLVRRRGQEARLRCSPMKGHSHVYWYRQLPEEGLKFMVYLQKENIIDESGMPKERFSAEFPKEGPSILRIQQVVRGDSAAYFCASSPAEEMGEAFFGQGTRLTVV.

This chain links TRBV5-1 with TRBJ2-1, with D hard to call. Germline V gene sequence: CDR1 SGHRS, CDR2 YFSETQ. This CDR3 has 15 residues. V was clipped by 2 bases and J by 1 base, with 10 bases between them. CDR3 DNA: TGCGCCAGCAGCTTAGACTCTGGTTCCTACAATGAGCAGTTCTTC. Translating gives CASSLDSGSYNEQFF.

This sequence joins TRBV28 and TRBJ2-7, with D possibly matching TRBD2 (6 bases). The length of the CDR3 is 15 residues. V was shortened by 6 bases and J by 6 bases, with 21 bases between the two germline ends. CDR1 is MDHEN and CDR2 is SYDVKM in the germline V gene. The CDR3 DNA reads TGTGCCAGCAGCCTACTCCGGCCTGTCGGGGGCGAGCAGTACTTC. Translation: CASSLLRPVGGEQYF.

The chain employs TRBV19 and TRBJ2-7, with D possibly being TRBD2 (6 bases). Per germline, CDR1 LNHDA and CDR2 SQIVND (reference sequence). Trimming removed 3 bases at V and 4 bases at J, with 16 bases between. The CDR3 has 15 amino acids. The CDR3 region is CASSIPRAGGYEQYF. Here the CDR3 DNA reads TGTGCCAGTAGTATCCCCAGGGCCGGAGGGTACGAGCAGTACTTC. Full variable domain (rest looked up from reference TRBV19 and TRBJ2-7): DGGITQSPKYLFRKEGQNVTLSCEQNLNHDAMYWYRQDPGQGLRLIYYSQIVNDFQKGDIAEGYSVSREKKESFPLTVTSAQKNPTAFYLCASSIPRAGGYEQYFGPGTRLTVT.

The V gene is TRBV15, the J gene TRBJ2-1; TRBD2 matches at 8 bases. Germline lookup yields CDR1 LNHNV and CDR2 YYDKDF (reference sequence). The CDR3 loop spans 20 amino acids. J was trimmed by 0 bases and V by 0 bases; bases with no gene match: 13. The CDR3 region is CATSRDFLAGGFSSYNEQFF. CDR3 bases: TGTGCCACCAGCAGAGATTTCCTGGCGGGAGGCTTTAGCTCCTACAATGAGCAGTTCTTC.

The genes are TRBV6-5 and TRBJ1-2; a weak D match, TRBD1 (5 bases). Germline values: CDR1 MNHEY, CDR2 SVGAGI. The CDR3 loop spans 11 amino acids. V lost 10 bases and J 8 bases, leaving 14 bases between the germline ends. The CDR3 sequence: CATRAGGGYTF. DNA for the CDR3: TGTGCCACCCGAGCCGGGGGAGGCTACACCTTC.

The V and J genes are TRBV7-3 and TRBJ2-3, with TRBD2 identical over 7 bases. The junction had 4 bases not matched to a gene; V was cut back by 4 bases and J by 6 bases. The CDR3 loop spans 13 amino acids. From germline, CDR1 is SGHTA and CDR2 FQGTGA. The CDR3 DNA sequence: TGTGCCAGCAGCTCCCTGGGGGGGGATACGCAGTATTTT. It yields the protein CASSSLGGDTQYF.

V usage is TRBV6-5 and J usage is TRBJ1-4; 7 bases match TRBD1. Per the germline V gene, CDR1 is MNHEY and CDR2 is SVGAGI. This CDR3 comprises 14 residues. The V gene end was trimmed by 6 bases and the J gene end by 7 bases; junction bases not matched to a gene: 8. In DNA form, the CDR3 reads TGTGCCAGCAGGCGTACAGGGGTGGTTGAAAAACTGTTTTTT. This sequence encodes CASRRTGVVEKLFF.

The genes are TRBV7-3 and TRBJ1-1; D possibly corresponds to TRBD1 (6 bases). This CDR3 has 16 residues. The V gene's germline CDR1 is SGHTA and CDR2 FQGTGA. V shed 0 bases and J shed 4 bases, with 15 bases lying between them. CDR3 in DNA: TGTGCCAGCAGCTTAACGGGGGCGGGTCTGGTCACTGAAGCTTTCTTT. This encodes CASSLTGAGLVTEAFF.